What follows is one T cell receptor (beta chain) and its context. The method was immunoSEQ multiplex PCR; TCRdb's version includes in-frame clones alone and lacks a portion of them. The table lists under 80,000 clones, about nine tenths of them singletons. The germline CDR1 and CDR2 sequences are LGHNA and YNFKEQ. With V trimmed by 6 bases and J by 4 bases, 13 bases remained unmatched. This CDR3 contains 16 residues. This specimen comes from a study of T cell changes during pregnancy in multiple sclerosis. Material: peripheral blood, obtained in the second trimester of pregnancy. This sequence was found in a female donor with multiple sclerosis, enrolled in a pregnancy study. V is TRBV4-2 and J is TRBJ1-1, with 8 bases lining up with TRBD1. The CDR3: CASRFYTGGRGTEAFF. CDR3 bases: TGTGCCAGCAGGTTCTATACAGGGGGACGTGGCACTGAAGCTTTCTTT.